This record looks at one T cell receptor beta chain sequence and its context. This same CDR3 is encoded by further DNA sequences in the sample. CDR3 size: 15 residues. Germline V gives CDR1 MDHEN, CDR2 SYDVKM. The V and J ends lost 2 bases and 6 bases respectively, with 14 bases between them. The record originates from a study of blood T cell repertoires in COVID-19. Study-level background: Donors in the United States, Italy and Spain gave samples during acute or convalescent COVID-19. Nucleic acid was either cDNA or gDNA, and it came from T cells, B-cell-depleted T cells, or PBMCs.

The authors' processing: By means of reference gene primer amplification, nucleated cell counts were estimated. Produced via immunoSEQ multiplex PCR; TCRdb's table is partial and in-frame only. V and J calls and clone size come straight from that table; D and trimming were deduced from the DNA. Among some 20,000 clones listed, about 86% were seen once. The rearrangement joins TRBV28 to TRBJ1-5; D may be TRBD1 (5 bases). The sequence was obtained from a human donor in a cohort sampled during active COVID-19. Sequencing was performed on peripheral blood. The CDR3, as DNA: TGTGCCAGCAGTTTAGGGCAGGGATATCGTCAGCCCCAGCATTTT. Its translation: CASSLGQGYRQPQHF.